The 15 T cell receptor beta chains listed next were all sequenced from one sample in a study of cytomegalovirus exposure and HLA in healthy donors. PCR primers comprised 60 Vbeta and 13 Jbeta primers. TCRdb keeps only in-frame clones here, not all; method: immunoSEQ multiplex PCR. The sample has fewer than 200,000 clones; approximately 80% are singletons. The specimen was PBMCs. The source is a woman in her 30s in good health and CMV-seronegative.

The rearrangement links TRBV19 to TRBJ2-2; D may be TRBD2 (6 bases). The CDR3 contains 17 residues. V lost 3 bases and J 4 bases, leaving 18 bases between the germline ends. Germline V CDR1 and CDR2: LNHDA, SQIVND (reference sequence). The CDR3 spells CASSMSATGVGTGELFF. The DNA for the CDR3 is TGTGCCAGTAGTATGAGCGCGACGGGAGTCGGCACCGGGGAGCTGTTTTTT. Drawing the rest from reference TRBV19 and TRBJ2-2, the complete variable domain is DGGITQSPKYLFRKEGQNVTLSCEQNLNHDAMYWYRQDPGQGLRLIYYSQIVNDFQKGDIAEGYSVSREKKESFPLTVTSAQKNPTAFYLCASSMSATGVGTGELFFGEGSRLTVL.

The genes are TRBV27 and TRBJ1-2; D is uncertain. There are 14 residues in the CDR3. Looked up from germline, CDR1 is MNHEY and CDR2 is SMNVEV (reference sequence). V lost 5 bases and J 3 bases, leaving 13 bases between the germline ends. The CDR3 region has the DNA TGTGCCAGCAGTCCCATGGAGCCTTACTATGGCTACACCTTC. It yields the protein CASSPMEPYYGYTF.

This clone turned up a few times. The V gene is TRBV6-1, the J gene TRBJ2-7, with D hard to call. Germline V lookup: CDR1 MNHNS, CDR2 SASEGT. Trimming removed 3 bases from V and 5 bases from J, with 11 bases in between. The CDR3 is made up of 13 amino acids. CDR3 sequence reads: CASSDQEFNEQYF. DNA of the CDR3: TGTGCCAGCAGTGACCAGGAATTCAACGAGCAGTACTTC.

This chain links TRBV6-1 with TRBJ2-2; no firm D call. Trimming cost V 7 bases and J 2 bases, with 11 bases left between them. This CDR3 has 14 amino acids. The germline gives CDR1 MNHNS, CDR2 SASEGT. The CDR3 loop reads CASKVRRNTGELFF. The DNA of the CDR3 is TGTGCCAGCAAGGTCCGGAGAAACACCGGGGAGCTGTTTTTT.

As DNA, the CDR3 is TGTGCCAGCAGTTCACTAGCGGGGGGCCACCAAGAGACCCAGTACTTC. Amino acid sequence: CASSSLAGGHQETQYF. The rearrangement links TRBV7-9 to TRBJ2-5; 12 bases agree with TRBD2. The CDR3 has 16 residues. Germline V gene sequence: CDR1 SEHNR, CDR2 FQNEAQ (reference sequence). After removal of 6 bases from V and 0 bases from J, the junction contained 5 bases not matched to a gene.

This clone came up a few times. This chain links TRBV5-1 with TRBJ2-3, with D possibly being TRBD1 (6 bases). V was trimmed by 2 bases and J by 2 bases, leaving 18 bases between them. The germline V gene encodes CDR1 SGHRS and CDR2 YFSETQ. This CDR3 has 17 amino acids. This CDR3 reads CASSFPEPRTATDTQYF. For the CDR3, the DNA is TGCGCCAGCAGCTTCCCCGAGCCGAGGACAGCCACAGATACGCAGTATTTT.

The J gene is TRBJ2-1, the V gene TRBV27, with 11 bases identical to TRBD2. Germline values: CDR1 MNHEY, CDR2 SMNVEV (reference sequence). CDR3 length equals 16 residues. Trimming at V came to 6 bases and at J to 4 bases, leaving 8 bases not matched to a gene. Here the CDR3 DNA reads TGTGCCAGCAGCACGACTAGCGGGGTAAAGTACAATGAGCAGTTCTTC. It specifies CASSTTSGVKYNEQFF.

This clone was observed once. The chain recombines TRBV5-6 with TRBJ2-3; possible D gene TRBD2, 6 bases. Trimming stripped 2 bases from V and 1 base from J, with 17 bases between. The CDR3 contains 17 residues. In germline, CDR1 is SGHDT, CDR2 YYEEEE. The CDR3, as DNA: TGTGCCAGCAGCTTATGGACTAAAGTTCTCCGCACAGATACGCAGTATTTT. This translates into CASSLWTKVLRTDTQYF. Supplemented by reference TRBV5-6 and TRBJ2-3, the full variable domain reads DAGVTQSPTHLIKTRGQQVTLRCSPKSGHDTVSWYQQALGQGPQFIFQYYEEEERQRGNFPDRFSGHQFPNYSSELNVNALLLGDSALYLCASSLWTKVLRTDTQYFGPGTRLTVL.

The chain is built from TRBV7-9 and TRBJ2-3; the match to TRBD2 covers 14 bases. Trimming removed 5 bases from V and 4 bases from J; junction bases left unmatched: 11. Germline values: CDR1 SEHNR, CDR2 FQNEAQ (reference sequence). The CDR3 runs 18 residues. The DNA for the CDR3 is TGTGCCAGCAGCCTCGGACTAGCGGGAGGCGGAGGGGCAGATACGCAGTATTTT. Its translation: CASSLGLAGGGGADTQYF.

This chain connects TRBV6-1 to TRBJ1-1; D gene unclear. This CDR3 region has 12 residues. Germline V gene lookup returns CDR1 MNHNS and CDR2 SASEGT. V shed 4 bases and J shed 1 base, with 4 bases lying between them. In DNA, the CDR3 is TGTGCCAGCAGTGGACAGAACACTGAAGCTTTCTTT. Amino acids: CASSGQNTEAFF.

V usage is TRBV7-2 and J usage is TRBJ1-4; TRBD1 matches at 10 bases. This CDR3 is built from 18 residues. The J segment lost 3 bases and the V segment lost 1 base, leaving 8 bases of the junction unmatched. CDR1 and CDR2 from the germline V gene are SGHTA and FQGNSA. The CDR3 here is CASSLDRQGALSNEKLFF. The DNA of the CDR3 is TGTGCCAGCAGCTTAGATCGACAGGGGGCGCTATCTAATGAAAAACTGTTTTTT.

Only a few counts were recorded for this clone. The J gene is TRBJ1-5, the V gene TRBV28; TRBD1 matches 7 bases. V was clipped by 3 bases and J by 4 bases; unmatched bases: 6. Germline loops: CDR1 MDHEN, CDR2 SYDVKM. CDR3 size: 15 residues. The CDR3 DNA reads as TGTGCCAGCAGTTTCGAGGGGGCGCGGAATCAGCCCCAGCATTTT. This encodes CASSFEGARNQPQHF.

The V call is TRBV4-1, the J call TRBJ2-1; 11 positions agree with TRBD2. CDR3 size: 17 residues. Germline CDR1 and CDR2: MGHRA and YSYEKL. The V segment lost 3 bases and the J segment 2 bases; nucleotides outside the gene matches: 6. CDR3 loop: CASSQGLTSGTYNEQFF. The CDR3 DNA sequence: TGCGCCAGCAGCCAGGGCCTGACTAGCGGGACCTACAATGAGCAGTTCTTC.

V usage is TRBV11-2 and J usage is TRBJ2-7; a possible D gene is TRBD1 (6 bases). The V end lost 5 bases, the J end lost 4 bases, and 24 bases lay between the germline ends. CDR1 and CDR2 from the germline V gene are SGHAT and FQNNGV. The CDR3 runs to 17 residues. The CDR3 region is CASSPHTWTEQGYEQYF. The DNA for the CDR3 is TGTGCCAGCAGCCCGCATACGTGGACGGAACAGGGTTACGAGCAGTACTTC.

The chain combines TRBV5-1 with TRBJ1-3; a possible D gene is TRBD1 (5 bases). Trimming took 4 bases from V and 0 from J, leaving 11 bases between them. CDR3 size: 15 residues. Germline V gives CDR1 SGHRS, CDR2 YFSETQ. CDR3 region: CASSETTVSGNTIYF. The CDR3 DNA reads as TGCGCCAGCAGCGAAACGACAGTCTCTGGAAACACCATATATTTT.